What follows are 24 T cell receptor beta chains derived from one specimen sequenced in a study of blood T cell repertoires in COVID-19. The data were produced by immunoSEQ multiplex PCR, yet TCRdb's version contains in-frame clones alone and is incomplete. The sample has 150,000 to 200,000 clones, under 90% seen once. Sequencing used peripheral blood. The source of these receptors is a person aged 70 to 85 with COVID-19, enrolled during active disease.

This chain connects TRBV18 to TRBJ1-5, with unresolved D. This CDR3 is 14 amino acids long. V was cut by 3 bases and J by 4 bases, with 10 bases left in between. The germline CDR1 and CDR2 sequences are KGHSH and LQKENI. CDR3 protein: CASSPSGINQPQHF. The DNA for the CDR3 is TGTGCCAGCTCACCCAGCGGTATTAATCAGCCCCAGCATTTT.

The rearrangement links TRBV27 to TRBJ2-7, with D possibly being TRBD2 (6 bases). Germline V gene data show CDR1 as MNHEY and CDR2 as SMNVEV (reference sequence). The CDR3 is 17 amino acids. Deletions cut 0 bases from V and 2 bases from J, with 17 bases between. CDR3 sequence reads: CASSLSILSGGPYEQYF. Here the CDR3 DNA reads TGTGCCAGCAGTTTATCGATCCTGTCCGGGGGTCCCTACGAGCAGTACTTC.

The gene calls are TRBV5-1 and TRBJ1-1, with 9 bases matching TRBD1. The CDR3 runs to 15 residues. The germline V gene encodes CDR1 SGHRS and CDR2 YFSETQ. V was pared by 3 bases and J by 2 bases, with 5 bases of the junction left unmatched. CDR3 DNA: TGCGCCAGCAGCTATAGGACAGGGGTAAACACTGAAGCTTTCTTT. Amino acid sequence: CASSYRTGVNTEAFF.

This clone is a singleton in its sample. The genes are TRBV7-2 and TRBJ2-7; unclear D gene. CDR3 length: 14 residues. The V end lost 1 base, the J end lost 0 bases, and 7 bases lay between the germline ends. Germline-derived CDR1 and CDR2 are SGHTA and FQGNSA. This CDR3 reads CASSLVANSYEQYF. DNA of the CDR3: TGTGCCAGCAGCTTAGTCGCGAACTCCTACGAGCAGTACTTC.

The count of this clone is one. The V gene is TRBV7-2, the J gene TRBJ2-7, with 12 bases matching TRBD2. Germline CDR1 SGHTA, CDR2 FQGNSA. V trimming: 3 bases; J trimming: 4 bases; junction bases outside the gene matches: 7. The CDR3 extends over 16 amino acids. As DNA, the CDR3 is TGTGCCAGCAGCTTGGCTAGCGGGAGGGCCGGGTACGAGCAGTACTTC. Translating gives CASSLASGRAGYEQYF.

The rearrangement links TRBV4-3 to TRBJ1-6; tentatively, D is TRBD1 (6 bases). The CDR3 runs to 14 residues. CDR1 and CDR2 (germline): LGHNA, YSLEER. V shed 0 bases and J shed 13 bases, with 13 bases lying between them. The chain's CDR3 is CASSQDYRDRPLHF. The CDR3 nucleotides read TGCGCCAGCAGCCAAGATTACAGGGATAGGCCCCTCCACTTT.

The genes are TRBV12-3 or TRBV12-4 and TRBJ1-1; no reliable D call. Trimming took off 5 bases at V and 0 bases at J, with 7 bases between the two ends. The CDR3 is made up of 13 amino acids. CDR3: CASSVSLNTEAFF. CDR3 in DNA: TGTGCCAGCAGTGTAAGCCTGAACACTGAAGCTTTCTTT.

This chain uses TRBV29-1 with TRBJ2-3; 15 bases fit TRBD2. The germline V gene has CDR1 SQVTM and CDR2 ANQGSEA. The CDR3 runs to 15 residues. Trimming cost V 6 bases and J 8 bases; bases outside gene matches: 9. The CDR3 DNA is TGCAGCGTCGGCGGGACTAGCGGGAGGCGGGGTACGCAGTATTTT. It translates to CSVGGTSGRRGTQYF.

The chain uses TRBV7-6 and TRBJ2-5; 10 nucleotides agree with TRBD1. The ends lost 5 bases at V and 4 bases at J; junction bases unmatched: 10. Germline-derived CDR1 and CDR2 are SGHVS and FNYEAQ. The length of the CDR3 is 16 residues. As DNA, the CDR3 is TGTGCCAGCAGCAAAAACAGACAGGGGGCAGGAGAGACCCAGTACTTC. This encodes CASSKNRQGAGETQYF.

This chain connects TRBV2 to TRBJ2-7; D call uncertain. The germline gives CDR1 SNHLY, CDR2 FYNNEI. Trimming stripped 5 bases from V and 3 bases from J, with 11 bases between. CDR3 size: 13 residues. The CDR3, as DNA: TGTGCCAGCAGTTTCCAGGTTTTCTACGAGCAGTACTTC. Translated: CASSFQVFYEQYF.

V gene TRBV5-1 combines with J gene TRBJ1-6, with TRBD1 identical over 9 bases. Trimming removed 4 bases from V and 7 bases from J; junction bases left unmatched: 3. Germline CDR1 and CDR2: SGHRS and YFSETQ. The CDR3 spans 14 residues. The CDR3 is CASSRGTGNSPLHF. The DNA for the CDR3 is TGCGCCAGCAGCCGAGGGACAGGGAATTCACCCCTCCACTTT.

The chain combines TRBV6-6 with TRBJ1-1, with D tentatively TRBD1 (6 bases). Between the trimmed V and J ends, which lost 5 bases and 1 base, there was a span of 14 bases. This CDR3 has 15 amino acids. Looked up from germline, CDR1 is MNHNY and CDR2 is SVGAGI (reference sequence). CDR3: CASSPHRAANTEAFF. The CDR3 region has the DNA TGTGCCAGCAGTCCTCACAGGGCCGCGAACACTGAAGCTTTCTTT.

This clone was found once. This chain links TRBV7-6 with TRBJ1-1; maybe TRBD1 (5 bases). V lost 3 bases, J lost 4 bases, and 15 bases lay in between. The CDR3 extends over 15 amino acids. Germline-derived CDR1 and CDR2 are SGHVS and FNYEAQ. CDR3 loop: CASSLVDRGGTEAFF. The CDR3 coding sequence is TGTGCCAGCAGCTTGGTGGATAGGGGAGGCACTGAAGCTTTCTTT.

The genes are TRBV24-1 and TRBJ1-4; the D is unclear. Germline loops: CDR1 KGHDR, CDR2 SFDVKD. V was cut by 3 bases and J by 7 bases, with 14 bases left in between. CDR3 length equals 15 residues. Written as DNA, the CDR3 is TGTGCCACCAGTGATACAAGCATTGGCGGTGAAAAACTGTTTTTT. It specifies CATSDTSIGGEKLFF.

This clone has only a few counts. V usage is TRBV6-1 and J usage is TRBJ2-7; D is unclear. Germline CDR1 MNHNS, CDR2 SASEGT. With 1 base removed from V and 3 bases from J, the gap between germline ends came to 13 bases. This CDR3 spans 15 amino acids. CDR3 DNA: TGTGCCAGCAGTGAAGGCGTTACCCCTAGCTACGAGCAGTACTTC. Protein product: CASSEGVTPSYEQYF.

The chain carries TRBV6-5 and TRBJ1-1; a weak D match, TRBD1 (6 bases). Per germline, CDR1 MNHEY and CDR2 SVGAGI. The CDR3 is 13 residues long. V dropped 8 bases and J dropped 0 bases, with 10 bases sitting between them. The CDR3 DNA follows: TGTGCCAGCGGGGCAGGGGTGAACACTGAAGCTTTCTTT. Its translation: CASGAGVNTEAFF.

The chain combines TRBV3-1 (or the pseudogene TRBV3-2) with TRBJ1-6; 9 positions agree with TRBD1. J was trimmed by 7 bases and V by 5 bases; bases with no gene match: 12. Germline V gene data show CDR1 as LGHDT and CDR2 as YNNKEL (reference sequence). The CDR3 consists of 17 residues. The CDR3 nucleotides read TGTGCCAGCAGCTTTACTGTGCCGGGACAGGGAAATTCACCCCTCCACTTT. It codes for CASSFTVPGQGNSPLHF.

V gene TRBV10-3 combines with J gene TRBJ2-7; tentative D call: TRBD2 (7 bases). In germline, CDR1 is ENHRY, CDR2 SYGVKD. Trimming took 9 bases from V and 3 from J, leaving 18 bases between them. The CDR3 length is 14 residues. CDR3 DNA sequence: TGTGCCATTCGCGAGGGGGGGTCCCGCTACGAGCAGTACTTC. Its translation: CAIREGGSRYEQYF.

V gene TRBV28 combines with J gene TRBJ2-5; D unresolved. Germline V lookup: CDR1 MDHEN, CDR2 SYDVKM. Between the trimmed V and J ends, which lost 6 bases and 1 base, there was a span of 9 bases. The CDR3 has 13 residues. CDR3 nucleotide sequence: TGTGCCAGCAGACACGACACCCAAGAGACCCAGTACTTC. Translation gives CASRHDTQETQYF. The full variable domain, its missing parts supplied by reference TRBV28 and TRBJ2-5, is DVKVTQSSRYLVKRTGEKVFLECVQDMDHENMFWYRQDPGLGLRLIYFSYDVKMKEKGDIPEGYSVSREKKERFSLILESASTNQTSMYLCASRHDTQETQYFGPGTRLLVL.

The genes are TRBV7-9 and TRBJ2-1, with D tentatively TRBD2 (6 bases). The CDR3 has 15 residues. Germline V lookup: CDR1 SEHNR, CDR2 FQNEAQ (reference sequence). The ends were cut back, 8 bases at V and 0 bases at J, with 14 bases in the middle. The CDR3: CASQGAGSSYNEQFF. The CDR3 DNA follows: TGTGCCAGCCAAGGGGCGGGGAGCTCCTACAATGAGCAGTTCTTC.

The V and J genes are TRBV4-1 and TRBJ2-3, with TRBD1 identical over 7 bases. The CDR3 has 13 residues. With V trimmed by 1 base and J by 11 bases, 6 bases remained unmatched. Germline values: CDR1 MGHRA, CDR2 YSYEKL. The CDR3 sequence: CASSQVVGDRQYF. The CDR3 DNA reads TGCGCCAGCAGCCAAGTGGTGGGGGACAGGCAGTATTTT.

The rearrangement links TRBV4-3 to TRBJ1-4; D is unresolved. Germline values: CDR1 LGHNA, CDR2 YSLEER. The CDR3 extends over 15 amino acids. Trimming stripped 3 bases from V and 7 bases from J, with 15 bases between. The CDR3 DNA sequence: TGCGCCAGCAGCCAGAGCCTGATGCCTGGTGAAAAACTGTTTTTT. This translates into CASSQSLMPGEKLFF.

The sample holds one count of this clone. This chain links TRBV6-5 with TRBJ2-1; D is perhaps TRBD2 (5 bases). CDR1 MNHEY and CDR2 SVGAGI come from the germline V gene. Trimming removed 1 base from V and 6 bases from J, with 13 bases in between. The CDR3 is made up of 15 amino acids. The CDR3 sequence is CASSYFSSGVNEQFF. The CDR3 coding sequence is TGTGCCAGCAGTTACTTCTCCAGCGGAGTCAATGAGCAGTTCTTC.

The chain joins TRBV11-2 to TRBJ2-2; TRBD2 agrees at 7 bases. V shed 3 bases, J shed 7 bases, and the junction held 5 bases outside the gene matches. The germline gives CDR1 SGHAT, CDR2 FQNNGV. The CDR3 sequence is 14 residues long. The CDR3 sequence: CASSFTSAGGELFF. DNA for the CDR3: TGTGCCAGCAGCTTCACTAGCGCGGGCGGGGAGCTGTTTTTT.